This is a list of T cell receptor beta chains from one sample in a study of beta chain features in type 1 diabetes. The repertoire was sequenced with immunoSEQ multiplex PCR; TCRdb's copy has only in-frame clones and lacks some. Of a few hundred thousand clones in the sample, approximately 25% were seen once. Material for sequencing was naive CD4+ T cells from blood. Receptor source: a woman aged 25 to 45 with type 1 diabetes. CDR3s include the opening cysteine and the closing phenylalanine or tryptophan. A D gene is named only where the DNA matches it firmly. A row's size may be missing; if present it is once, few, many or a size class.

TRBJ2-1 | . | TRBV7-3 | TRBD2 | CASSILAGPYNEQFF | TGTGCCAGCAGCATACTAGCGGGTCCTTACAATGAGCAGTTCTTC
TRBJ2-7 | few | TRBV18 | TRBD1 | CASSARQGRGSYEQYF | TGTGCCAGCTCAGCGAGACAGGGAAGGGGCTCCTACGAGCAGTACTTC
TRBJ2-2 | few | TRBV6-5 | TRBD2 | CASRDYRPPGELFF | TGTGCCAGCCGGGACTATAGGCCCCCCGGGGAGCTGTTTTTT
TRBJ2-2 | few | TRBV28 | . | CASSFVTANTGELFF | TGTGCCAGCAGTTTTGTTACGGCGAACACCGGGGAGCTGTTTTTT
TRBJ2-1 | . | TRBV7-9 | . | CASSLSEGGEQFF | TGTGCCAGCAGCCTGAGTGAGGGCGGTGAGCAGTTCTTC
TRBJ2-6 | . | TRBV7-9 | TRBD1 | CASSLGGTGGAGGANVLTF | TGTGCCAGCAGCTTAGGGGGGACAGGGGGCGCAGGAGGGGCCAACGTCCTGACTTTC
TRBJ2-3 | few | TRBV4-1 | . | CASSLGGTDSTDTQYF | TGCGCCAGCAGCCTTGGGGGGACAGATAGCACAGATACGCAGTATTTT
TRBJ1-2 | few | TRBV7-2 | TRBD1 | CASSLVQGAGYGYTF | TGTGCCAGCAGCTTAGTCCAGGGGGCGGGCTATGGCTACACCTTC
TRBJ2-1 | few | TRBV7-9 | . | CASSARPTVVYNEQFF | TGTGCCAGCAGTGCTAGACCCACTGTAGTTTACAATGAGCAGTTCTTC
TRBJ1-2 | . | TRBV29-1 | . | CSTRHWSPYGYTF | TGCAGCACTCGACACTGGTCACCCTATGGCTACACCTTC
TRBJ2-3 | . | TRBV2 | TRBD1 | CASSRDRTTDTQYF | TGTGCCAGCAGTAGGGACAGGACCACAGATACGCAGTATTTT
TRBJ2-5 | . | TRBV6-5 | . | CASRRGQQETQYF | TGTGCCAGCAGGCGAGGACAGCAAGAGACCCAGTACTTC
TRBJ1-1 | . | TRBV27 | TRBD1 | CASSLDRGTEAFF | TGTGCCAGCAGTCTCGACAGGGGCACTGAAGCTTTCTTT
TRBJ2-5 | few | TRBV7-2 | . | CASSRQGQGGVTQYF | TGTGCCAGCAGCCGTCAAGGTCAGGGCGGTGTGACCCAGTACTTC
TRBJ1-2 | few | TRBV5-4 | TRBD1 | CASSTRDRGYGYTF | TGTGCCAGCAGCACCCGGGACAGGGGCTATGGCTACACCTTC
TRBJ1-2 | . | TRBV29-1 | . | CSVDTSLYGYTF | TGCAGCGTTGATACATCGCTCTATGGCTACACCTTC
TRBJ1-2 | . | TRBV29-1 | . | CSVPRRGYGYTF | TGCAGCGTCCCGCGGCGTGGCTATGGCTACACCTTC
TRBJ2-1 | . | TRBV18 | . | CASSPPVYNEQFF | TGTGCCAGCTCACCTCCAGTTTACAATGAGCAGTTCTTC
TRBJ1-1 | few | TRBV19 | TRBD1 | CASSLWTGNTEAFF | TGTGCCAGTAGTCTGTGGACAGGTAACACTGAAGCTTTCTTT
TRBJ1-2 | . | TRBV4-1 | TRBD1 | CASSQGEGADYGYTF | TGCGCCAGCAGCCAGGGCGAGGGGGCTGACTATGGCTACACCTTC
TRBJ2-5 | . | TRBV13 | TRBD1 | CASSPKGQGQETQYF | TGTGCCAGCAGCCCCAAGGGACAGGGACAAGAGACCCAGTACTTC
TRBJ1-2 | once | TRBV10-3 | . | CAIAGGEPNYGYTF | TGTGCCATCGCCGGGGGGGAACCTAACTATGGCTACACCTTC
TRBJ2-1 | few | TRBV12-5 | . | CASGPGVAAPDEQFF | TGTGCTAGTGGTCCGGGAGTAGCGGCACCGGATGAGCAGTTCTTC
TRBJ2-7 | few | TRBV7-9 | . | CASSLGWSGDYEQYF | TGTGCCAGCAGCTTAGGTTGGAGCGGAGACTACGAGCAGTACTTC
TRBJ2-7 | few | TRBV4-1 | TRBD2 | CASSQTPGSGSRNEQYF | TGCGCCAGCAGCCAGACCCCAGGGAGCGGGAGTCGAAACGAGCAGTACTTC
TRBJ2-7 | few | TRBV29-1 | TRBD1 | CSVVGDRGQYEQYF | TGCAGCGTTGTGGGGGACAGGGGGCAGTACGAGCAGTACTTC